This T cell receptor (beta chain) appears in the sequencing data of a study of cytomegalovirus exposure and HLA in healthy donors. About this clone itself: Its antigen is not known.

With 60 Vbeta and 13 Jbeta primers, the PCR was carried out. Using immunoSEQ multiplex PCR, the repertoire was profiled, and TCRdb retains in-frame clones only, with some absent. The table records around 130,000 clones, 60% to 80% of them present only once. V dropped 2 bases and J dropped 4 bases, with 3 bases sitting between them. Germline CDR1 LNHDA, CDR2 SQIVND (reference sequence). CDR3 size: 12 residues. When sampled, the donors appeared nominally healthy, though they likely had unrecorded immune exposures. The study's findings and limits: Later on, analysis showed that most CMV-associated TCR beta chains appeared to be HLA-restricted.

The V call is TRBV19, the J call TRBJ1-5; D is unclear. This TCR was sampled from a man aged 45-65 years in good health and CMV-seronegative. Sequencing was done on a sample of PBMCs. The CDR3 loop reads CASSITNQPQHF. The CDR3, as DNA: TGTGCCAGTAGTATAACAAATCAGCCCCAGCATTTT.